The 27 T cell receptor beta chains given below trace back to one sample, sequenced in a study of beta chain features in type 1 diabetes. As every portion of the isolated RNA was reverse transcribed, the sequencing read expressed TCRB transcripts. The data were produced by immunoSEQ multiplex PCR, yet TCRdb's version contains in-frame clones alone and is incomplete. The sample yields hundreds of thousands of clones, less than 20% seen once. Sequencing was carried out using naive CD4+ T cells from blood. These receptors were collected from a man between 18 and 29 years old in good health.

This chain connects TRBV28 to TRBJ2-5, with 7 bases identical to TRBD1. The assigned J gene may be wrong: the sequence end matches TRBJ2-7 better. This CDR3 has 16 residues. The V gene's germline CDR1 is MDHEN and CDR2 SYDVKM. CDR3 amino acids: CASSPGRLTGLDEQYF. Written as DNA, the CDR3 is TGTGCCAGCAGCCCTGGGCGCCTGACAGGGCTCGACGAGCAGTACTTC.

The table lists this clone with a few counts. The CDR3 sequence is CASSGSGNSGNTIYF. DNA of the CDR3: TGTGCCAGCAGTGGATCGGGGAACTCTGGAAACACCATATATTTT. This rearrangement joins TRBV2 to TRBJ1-3; no reliable D call. This CDR3 has 15 residues. V was pared by 4 bases and J by 0 bases, with 10 bases between. CDR1 and CDR2 (germline): SNHLY, FYNNEI.

This clone has a single count. J is TRBJ2-7 and V is TRBV30, with 7 bases identical to TRBD2. CDR3 length: 18 amino acids. Trimming took 0 bases from V and 2 from J; bases not matched to a gene: 16. Germline V gives CDR1 GTSNPN, CDR2 SVGIG (reference sequence). The CDR3 sequence is CAWSVRRGNSLYTYEQYF. CDR3 nucleotide sequence: TGTGCCTGGAGTGTTAGGCGGGGGAATTCACTTTACACCTACGAGCAGTACTTC.

V gene TRBV6-6 combines with J gene TRBJ2-1, with a possible D match to TRBD1 (5 bases). Trimming removed 6 bases at V and 1 base at J, with 10 bases between. Germline lookup yields CDR1 MNHNY and CDR2 SVGAGI (reference sequence). The CDR3 has 14 residues. The CDR3 DNA sequence: TGTGCCAGCAGGGTGACAGCTTCCTACAATGAGCAGTTCTTC. Amino acids: CASRVTASYNEQFF.

The V gene is TRBV28, the J gene TRBJ2-5; TRBD1 aligns across 8 bases. Per germline, CDR1 MDHEN and CDR2 SYDVKM. V shed 2 bases and J 5 bases; nucleotides not matched to a gene: 13. This CDR3 is 17 amino acids long. In DNA, the CDR3 is TGTGCCAGCAGTTTAACTCCTGGGGCAGGGGGCAGGGAGACCCAGTACTTC. It translates to CASSLTPGAGGRETQYF.

The chain carries TRBV6-5 and TRBJ2-3; TRBD1 might be the D (6 bases). CDR1 and CDR2 (germline): MNHEY, SVGAGI. V was pared by 6 bases and J by 0 bases, with 7 bases between. The CDR3 runs 13 residues. The DNA of the CDR3 is TGTGCCAGCAGACAGGGAAGCACAGATACGCAGTATTTT. Residues: CASRQGSTDTQYF.

This clone turned up a few times. The chain joins TRBV19 to TRBJ1-2; possibly TRBD1 for D (5 bases). CDR3 length equals 17 residues. The germline V gene encodes CDR1 LNHDA and CDR2 SQIVND (reference sequence). V was shortened by 5 bases and J by 0 bases, with 19 bases between the two germline ends. The CDR3 here is CASSRWDALGANYGYTF. Here the CDR3 DNA reads TGTGCCAGTAGTCGTTGGGACGCTCTCGGAGCTAACTATGGCTACACCTTC.

The table lists this clone with a few counts. V usage is TRBV5-1 and J usage is TRBJ1-1; no firm D call. V lost 0 bases and J lost 1, with 10 bases in between. This CDR3 is built from 15 residues. The germline V gene encodes CDR1 SGHRS and CDR2 YFSETQ. CDR3 DNA sequence: TGCGCCAGCAGCTTGGGGGCGGCCCCGAACACTGAAGCTTTCTTT. Translation gives CASSLGAAPNTEAFF.

The gene calls are TRBV23-1 and TRBJ2-3, with D perhaps matching TRBD2 (7 bases). TRBV23-1 is identified as an open reading frame with a role that is uncertain. V dropped 1 base and J dropped 4 bases, with 21 bases sitting between them. This CDR3 has 18 amino acids. Here the CDR3 reads CASSQYNEWGGLADTQYF. For the CDR3, the DNA is TGCGCCAGCAGTCAATATAACGAGTGGGGGGGCCTCGCAGATACGCAGTATTTT.

This clone has more than one count but fewer than ten. The J gene is TRBJ2-2, the V gene TRBV6-5; TRBD1 matches 8 bases. The CDR3 contains 16 residues. CDR1 and CDR2 from the germline V gene are MNHEY and SVGAGI. With V trimmed by 2 bases and J by 5 bases, 7 bases remained unmatched. CDR3 residues: CASSYRTGYMTGELFF. DNA of the CDR3: TGTGCCAGCAGTTACCGGACAGGGTATATGACCGGGGAGCTGTTTTTT.

This clone was detected only a few times. The chain joins TRBV7-2 to TRBJ2-7, with TRBD2 matching over 8 bases. Trimming at V came to 4 bases and at J to 0 bases, leaving 5 bases not matched to a gene. The CDR3 is 15 amino acids. Germline assignment: CDR1 SGHTA and CDR2 FQGNSA. The CDR3 DNA sequence: TGTGCCAGCAGCTCCGCAGGACTAGCCTCCTACGAGCAGTACTTC. It codes for CASSSAGLASYEQYF.

This chain joins TRBV5-1 and TRBJ1-2; no clear D gene. This CDR3 is built from 15 residues. The germline CDR1 and CDR2 sequences are SGHRS and YFSETQ. With 3 bases removed from V and 7 bases from J, the gap between germline ends came to 19 bases. CDR3 region: CASSWTFGLSSGYTF. DNA for the CDR3: TGCGCCAGCAGCTGGACGTTCGGACTGTCGAGTGGCTACACCTTC.

The rearrangement uses TRBV5-1 and TRBJ1-1, with D hard to call. The germline gives CDR1 SGHRS, CDR2 YFSETQ. The length of the CDR3 is 15 residues. Trimming took 1 base from V and 0 from J, leaving 10 bases between them. The CDR3 is CASSLSGRMNTEAFF. CDR3 in DNA: TGCGCCAGCAGCTTGTCCGGACGGATGAACACTGAAGCTTTCTTT.

This clone was counted only a few times. J is TRBJ1-6 and V is TRBV7-2; 8 nucleotides match TRBD1. Trimming removed 5 bases from V and 14 bases from J; junction bases left unmatched: 14. The germline CDR1 and CDR2 sequences are SGHTA and FQGNSA. CDR3 length: 15 residues. CDR3 nucleotide sequence: TGTGCCAGCAGCGACTACAGGGGGGACCGAAAGACCCTCCACTTT. Amino acid sequence: CASSDYRGDRKTLHF.

The chain uses TRBV10-3 and TRBJ1-2, with D tentatively TRBD1 (6 bases). Trimming removed 6 bases at V and 4 bases at J, with 12 bases between. The CDR3 totals 13 residues. Looked up from germline, CDR1 is ENHRY and CDR2 is SYGVKD. DNA of the CDR3: TGTGCCATCAGGGAGGACAGAAGCTATGGCTACACCTTC. This codes for CAIREDRSYGYTF.

This clone turned up a few times. V gene TRBV25-1 combines with J gene TRBJ1-3; tentatively, D is TRBD1 (6 bases). With 1 base removed from V and 3 bases from J, the gap between germline ends came to 13 bases. The CDR3 has 16 residues. The germline CDR1 and CDR2 sequences are MGHDK and SYGVNS. CDR3: CASSEWGRGDGNTIYF. The DNA for the CDR3 is TGTGCCAGCAGTGAATGGGGCAGGGGCGATGGAAACACCATATATTTT.

This clone has only one observation. V and J are TRBV10-2 and TRBJ1-1; possible D gene TRBD1, 5 bases. This CDR3 contains 15 residues. CDR1 is WSHSY, CDR2 SAAADI, per germline. V lost 2 bases and J lost 5, with 15 bases in between. The CDR3 region is CASSEGGSEQTEAFF. Here the CDR3 DNA reads TGCGCCAGCAGTGAGGGGGGGAGTGAACAGACTGAAGCTTTCTTT.

The J gene is TRBJ1-2, the V gene TRBV7-2, with D uncertain. The CDR3 consists of 14 residues. V dropped 6 bases and J dropped 7 bases, with 18 bases sitting between them. Germline V lookup: CDR1 SGHTA, CDR2 FQGNSA. The CDR3 nucleotides are TGTGCCAGCAGGAAGGACGGCGGTTCTGTTGGCTACACCTTC. It is translated as CASRKDGGSVGYTF. Full variable domain (rest looked up from reference TRBV7-2 and TRBJ1-2): GAGVSQSPSNKVTEKGKDVELRCDPISGHTALYWYRQSLGQGLEFLIYFQGNSAPDKSGLPSDRFSAERTGGSVSTLTIQRTQQEDSAVYLCASRKDGGSVGYTFGSGTRLTVV.

The chain's CDR3 is CASSVRTGNEQYF. CDR3 in DNA: TGTGCCAGCAGTGTCAGGACAGGGAACGAGCAGTACTTC. The chain links TRBV28 to TRBJ2-7; TRBD1 matches 8 bases. Germline CDR1 is MDHEN and CDR2 is SYDVKM. With 5 bases clipped from V and 5 bases from J, the junction kept 5 bases outside the gene matches. This CDR3 is built from 13 residues.

This clone showed up just a few times. The chain is built from TRBV4-3 and TRBJ1-2; 7 nucleotides line up with TRBD1. Germline V lookup: CDR1 LGHNA, CDR2 YSLEER. J gave up 1 base and V 0 bases, and 8 bases lay outside the gene matches. CDR3 size: 17 residues. CDR3 nucleotides: TGCGCCAGCAGCCAAGAGGACTATGCAGGGGGTAACTATGGCTACACCTTC. It codes for CASSQEDYAGGNYGYTF.

For this clone: This same CDR3 is encoded by further DNA sequences in the sample. The chain carries TRBV29-1 and TRBJ1-2, with D possibly matching TRBD1 (6 bases). Germline CDR1 SQVTM, CDR2 ANQGSEA. The CDR3 spans 12 residues. Trimming removed 7 bases at V and 0 bases at J, with 9 bases between. Written as DNA, the CDR3 is TGCAGCGGGGACACCACTAACTATGGCTACACCTTC. Translated: CSGDTTNYGYTF.

The rearrangement links TRBV19 to TRBJ1-1, with D tentatively TRBD1 (6 bases). V lost 9 bases, J lost 1 base, and 9 bases lay in between. The CDR3 runs to 12 residues. Per the germline V gene, CDR1 is LNHDA and CDR2 is SQIVND (reference sequence). The CDR3 DNA is TGTGCCAGGGAACAGGGGAACACTGAAGCTTTCTTT. Its translation: CAREQGNTEAFF.

This chain connects TRBV15 to TRBJ2-7, with 7 positions matching TRBD2. V lost 6 bases, J lost 2 bases, and 10 bases stayed unmatched. This CDR3 comprises 15 residues. Germline V gives CDR1 LNHNV, CDR2 YYDKDF (reference sequence). In nucleotides, the CDR3 is TGTGCCACCAGGCCCAAGCGGGACGGGCCCTACGAGCAGTACTTC. This encodes CATRPKRDGPYEQYF.

This clone was seen a handful of times. J is TRBJ1-2 and V is TRBV2, with unresolved D. Trimming took off 2 bases at V and 4 bases at J, with 11 bases between the two ends. Germline CDR1 is SNHLY and CDR2 is FYNNEI. The CDR3 loop spans 14 amino acids. The CDR3 DNA reads as TGTGCCAGCAGTGAAATCCGAAGGCGCTATGGCTACACCTTC. Translation gives CASSEIRRRYGYTF. The full variable domain, its missing parts supplied by reference TRBV2 and TRBJ1-2, is EPEVTQTPSHQVTQMGQEVILRCVPISNHLYFYWYRQILGQKVEFLVSFYNNEISEKSEIFDDQFSVERPDGSNFTLKIRSTKLEDSAMYFCASSEIRRRYGYTFGSGTRLTVV.

This clone occurred many times. The V and J genes are TRBV14 and TRBJ2-7; a possible D gene is TRBD2 (5 bases). V was cut by 0 bases and J by 13 bases, with 16 bases left in between. The CDR3 is 13 amino acids. The germline V gene has CDR1 SGHDN and CDR2 FVKESK. Here the CDR3 DNA reads TGTGCCAGCAGCCAAGATCTCGAGGGCGCCCGATACTTC. Its translation: CASSQDLEGARYF.

This clone was detected only a few times. The rearrangement uses TRBV18 and TRBJ2-5; D gene unclear. The ends were cut back, 2 bases at V and 4 bases at J, with 5 bases in the middle. The V gene's germline CDR1 is KGHSH and CDR2 LQKENI. The CDR3 runs 12 residues. CDR3 sequence (DNA): TGTGCCAGCTCACCAGGCCTAGAGACCCAGTACTTC. Its protein product is CASSPGLETQYF.

This clone was found a few times. This clone may be a read error of a much larger clone one base away. Other nucleotide sequences in the sample specify the same CDR3. The CDR3 sequence: CASSPSSYEQYF. For the CDR3, the DNA is TGTGCCAGCAGCCCGAGCTCCTACGAGCAGTACTTC. This sequence joins TRBV7-3 and TRBJ2-7; no reliable D call. This CDR3 is 12 amino acids long. CDR1 and CDR2 from the germline V gene are SGHTA and FQGTGA. Trimming removed 5 bases at V and 0 bases at J, with 5 bases between. Together with reference TRBV7-3 and TRBJ2-7, the CDR3 gives the full variable domain: GAGVSQTPSNKVTEKGKYVELRCDPISGHTALYWYRQSLGQGPEFLIYFQGTGAADDSGLPNDRFFAVRPEGSVSTLKIQRTERGDSAVYLCASSPSSYEQYFGPGTRLTVT.